Each of the 19 T cell receptor beta chains below was sequenced from the same sample in a study of shared clonotypes between healthy human individuals (dated by TCRdb to 2018 to 2021). CD8 naive samples were CD45RO-negative cells positively selected for CCR7, giving a CD45RA+CCR7+ population that excluded TemRA cells. Receptor libraries were prepared by the immunoSEQ multiplex PCR assay. TCRdb retrieved this table from immuneACCESS and kept in-frame rearrangements only. Not all clones are present; in checked studies, unresolved V genes account for under half, and no reason is known for the remainder. The sample data list about 2.1 million clones, and just over 90% of these were observed just once. The top ten clonotypes cover about 1.8% of the sample. Specimen: naive CD8+ T cells from PBMCs. Interpreted using the paper, the cell subset or site label stands for: CD45RA+CCR7+. Source of these receptors: a man between 18 and 29 years old in good health. Some clones in this sample may be carry-over from other donors' samples.

The genes are TRBV6-5 and TRBJ1-1, with D possibly matching TRBD1 (5 bases). The CDR3 is made up of 13 amino acids. Germline V gene lookup returns CDR1 MNHEY and CDR2 SVGAGI. Trimming took off 3 bases at V and 6 bases at J, with 11 bases between the two ends. CDR3 sequence reads: CASSYSSRAEAFF. The CDR3 nucleotides read TGTGCCAGCAGTTATTCATCCAGGGCTGAAGCTTTCTTT.

The chain employs TRBV6-5 and TRBJ2-2; weak D call: TRBD1 (6 bases). This CDR3 has 15 residues. CDR1 and CDR2 from the germline V gene are MNHEY and SVGAGI. The germline V and J ends were trimmed by 6 bases and 6 bases, with 17 bases remaining between them. The CDR3, as DNA: TGTGCCAGCAGCGGACAGAACCTTAACGCCGGGGAGCTGTTTTTT. Protein product: CASSGQNLNAGELFF.

This rearrangement joins TRBV11-3 to TRBJ2-1; 9 nucleotides line up with TRBD1. In germline, CDR1 is SGHNT, CDR2 YENEEA. The V and J ends lost 5 bases and 8 bases, in that order; junction bases with no gene match: 10. The CDR3 is 15 residues long. DNA for the CDR3: TGTGCCAGCAGCAAACCGGACAGGGGTATCGATGAGCAGTTCTTC. Translated: CASSKPDRGIDEQFF.

The chain couples TRBV7-8 to TRBJ2-5, with 9 bases that match TRBD1. CDR1 and CDR2 from the germline V gene are SGHVS and FQNEAQ. The V gene end was trimmed by 1 base and the J gene end by 5 bases; junction bases not matched to a gene: 20. This CDR3 is 20 amino acids long. The CDR3 nucleotides read TGTGCCAGCAGCTTAGATGGCTCACAGGGGGCGTCCCAGTACCGGGAGACCCAGTACTTC. Its translation: CASSLDGSQGASQYRETQYF.

The V and J genes are TRBV27 and TRBJ2-3; TRBD1 matches 9 bases. The junction had 4 bases not matched to a gene; V was cut back by 5 bases and J by 4 bases. CDR1 MNHEY and CDR2 SMNVEV come from the germline V gene (reference sequence). This CDR3 has 14 amino acids. CDR3 in DNA: TGTGCCAGCAGTACAACAGGGGGCGCAGATACGCAGTATTTT. Translating gives CASSTTGGADTQYF.

The chain links TRBV7-2 to TRBJ2-7, with D maybe TRBD1 (6 bases). Germline values: CDR1 SGHTA, CDR2 FQGNSA. The germline V and J ends were trimmed by 5 bases and 5 bases, with 13 bases remaining between them. The CDR3 contains 13 residues. The CDR3 region is CASSPERGNEQYF. In DNA, the CDR3 is TGTGCCAGCAGCCCAGAGAGGGGGAACGAGCAGTACTTC. Full variable domain (rest looked up from reference TRBV7-2 and TRBJ2-7): GAGVSQSPSNKVTEKGKDVELRCDPISGHTALYWYRQSLGQGLEFLIYFQGNSAPDKSGLPSDRFSAERTGGSVSTLTIQRTQQEDSAVYLCASSPERGNEQYFGPGTRLTVT.

The chain combines TRBV7-9 with TRBJ2-2; D gene uncertain. V was clipped by 7 bases and J by 3 bases, with 6 bases between them. The CDR3 runs 12 residues. CDR1 is SEHNR, CDR2 FQNEAQ, per germline (reference sequence). The CDR3 here is CASTGYTGELFF. CDR3 DNA: TGTGCCAGCACCGGTTACACCGGGGAGCTGTTTTTT.

This clone has just one count. The V gene is TRBV28, the J gene TRBJ1-3; D is possibly TRBD1 (5 bases). CDR1 is MDHEN and CDR2 is SYDVKM in the germline V gene. V was clipped by 10 bases and J by 7 bases, with 8 bases between them. The CDR3 is 10 amino acids. The CDR3 nucleotides read TGTGCCATAAAGGGGAACACCATATATTTT. This encodes CAIKGNTIYF.

This clone has a single count. This chain uses TRBV11-3 with TRBJ2-4, with D perhaps assigned TRBD1 or TRBD2 (6 bases each). This CDR3 is 14 amino acids long. The germline gives CDR1 SGHNT, CDR2 YENEEA. V gave up 1 base and J gave up 9 bases, with 13 bases separating them. Written as DNA, the CDR3 is TGTGCCAGCAGCTTAGGGTGGGGGGCTGGCATTCAGTACTTC. Encoded protein: CASSLGWGAGIQYF. The full variable domain, in which reference TRBV11-3 and TRBJ2-4 provide the parts outside the CDR3, is EAGVVQSPRYKIIEKKQPVAFWCNPISGHNTLYWYLQNLGQGPELLIRYENEEAVDDSQLPKDRFSAERLKGVDSTLKIQPAELGDSAVYLCASSLGWGAGIQYFGAGTRLSVL.

This clone was seen a single time. This chain connects TRBV19 to TRBJ2-3, with D tentatively TRBD2 (6 bases). Trimming took 3 bases from V and 4 from J, leaving 20 bases between them. There are 17 residues in the CDR3. CDR1 and CDR2 from the germline V gene are LNHDA and SQIVND (reference sequence). Here the CDR3 DNA reads TGTGCCAGTAGTATCCCTCGACGGGGGTCCCTGGCAGATACGCAGTATTTT. It yields the protein CASSIPRRGSLADTQYF.

The chain links TRBV15 to TRBJ2-7, with D possibly being TRBD1 (6 bases). This CDR3 comprises 15 residues. CDR1 LNHNV and CDR2 YYDKDF come from the germline V gene (reference sequence). V lost 3 bases and J 0 bases, leaving 12 bases between the germline ends. The CDR3 is CATSRDGQFSYEQYF. CDR3 nucleotides: TGTGCCACCAGCAGGGATGGACAGTTCTCCTACGAGCAGTACTTC. Supplemented by reference TRBV15 and TRBJ2-7, the full variable domain reads DAMVIQNPRYQVTQFGKPVTLSCSQTLNHNVMYWYQQKSSQAPKLLFHYYDKDFNNEADTPDNFQSRRPNTSFCFLDIRSPGLGDTAMYLCATSRDGQFSYEQYFGPGTRLTVT.

The CDR3 DNA follows: TGTGCCAGTAGTGACCGGGAGGGCCCTGCAGATACGCAGTATTTT. Translation: CASSDREGPADTQYF. The rearrangement uses TRBV19 and TRBJ2-3, with TRBD2 identical over 8 bases. Germline values: CDR1 LNHDA, CDR2 SQIVND (reference sequence). This CDR3 has 15 amino acids. V was pared by 5 bases and J by 4 bases, with 8 bases of the junction left unmatched.

The rearrangement uses TRBV6-6 and TRBJ2-4, with D possibly matching TRBD2 (5 bases). Germline loops: CDR1 MNHNY, CDR2 SVGAGI (reference sequence). Trimming took off 3 bases at V and 3 bases at J, with 15 bases between the two ends. This CDR3 contains 16 residues. CDR3 amino acids: CASSYYAGESKNIQYF. The CDR3 DNA reads as TGTGCCAGCAGTTATTATGCGGGTGAGAGCAAAAACATTCAGTACTTC.

CDR3 sequence (DNA): TGTGCCAGCAGCCCTCCCGCGGGAGTAGGTGAGCAGTTCTTC. This sequence encodes CASSPPAGVGEQFF. The chain is built from TRBV9 and TRBJ2-1; 7 positions match TRBD2. J gave up 9 bases and V 4 bases, and 10 bases lay outside the gene matches. CDR3 size: 14 residues. The germline V gene encodes CDR1 SGDLS and CDR2 YYNGEE.

The chain carries TRBV27 and TRBJ2-1; possibly TRBD2 for D (6 bases). The ends were cut back, 2 bases at V and 12 bases at J, with 14 bases in the middle. Germline CDR1 MNHEY, CDR2 SMNVEV (reference sequence). There are 13 residues in the CDR3. CDR3 protein: CASSLGSGGSQFF. In DNA form, the CDR3 reads TGTGCCAGCAGTTTAGGGTCCGGAGGGTCGCAGTTCTTC.

The J gene is TRBJ2-3, the V gene TRBV12-5, with TRBD2 matching 10 bases. Germline assignment: CDR1 LGHNT and CDR2 FRNRAP. CDR3 length: 16 amino acids. CDR3 protein: CAITPPSGRSTDTQYF. CDR3 nucleotide sequence: TGTGCGATCACGCCCCCTAGCGGGAGATCCACAGATACGCAGTATTTT.

The rearrangement joins TRBV7-8 to TRBJ2-7, with D possibly TRBD2 on 7 matching bases. The V end lost 5 bases, the J end lost 4 bases, and 21 bases lay between the germline ends. The CDR3 sequence is 16 residues long. The germline gives CDR1 SGHVS, CDR2 FQNEAQ. The CDR3 is CASSPTGAGAGYEQYF. The CDR3 DNA reads TGTGCCAGCAGCCCTACGGGGGCGGGAGCTGGATACGAGCAGTACTTC.

This chain connects TRBV15 to TRBJ2-3; 7 bases are shared with TRBD1. J gave up 2 bases and V 4 bases, and 9 bases lay outside the gene matches. Germline loops: CDR1 LNHNV, CDR2 YYDKDF (reference sequence). This CDR3 region has 16 residues. The DNA of the CDR3 is TGTGCCACCAGCAACCGGGACAGCCGAATCACAGATACGCAGTATTTT. It codes for CATSNRDSRITDTQYF.

The chain combines TRBV13 with TRBJ1-1; possibly TRBD1 for D (5 bases). V gave up 4 bases and J gave up 6 bases, with 9 bases separating them. CDR1 is PRHDT, CDR2 FYEKMQ, per germline (reference sequence). This CDR3 has 12 amino acids. This CDR3 reads CASSSGVAEAFF. In DNA form, the CDR3 reads TGTGCCAGCAGCTCGGGGGTCGCTGAAGCTTTCTTT.